This T cell receptor (beta chain) was recorded in a study of early T cells in non-severe SARS-CoV-2 infection. Study as a whole: Sequenced material consisted of bulk RNA (from unsorted whole blood), and chains were unpaired.

Trimming took 4 bases from V and 5 from J, leaving 19 bases between them. The CDR3 has 17 amino acids. CDR1 and CDR2 from the germline V gene are SGHNT and YYREEE (reference sequence). Findings of the study overall: Anti-spike CD8 responses were favored by VDJdb matching, which missed private and CD4 specificities.

Attachment of unique molecular identifiers was made to individual cDNA molecules. TCRdb itself ran the 5' RACE reads through MiXCR, one entry per CDR3 protein. This table has 100,000 to 120,000 distinct CDR3 sequences, 12% appearing once. This clonotype was found many times. The target antigen is unknown. The source is an adult who was a healthcare worker with PCR-confirmed SARS-CoV-2 infection or an uninfected control (not recorded which). Specimen: whole blood. The chain has TRBV5-4 and TRBJ1-6; D possibly corresponds to TRBD1 (5 bases). CDR3 protein: CASSPGRGTPNNSPLHF. In DNA, the CDR3 is TGTGCCAGCAGCCCGGGGCGGGGGACCCCGAATAATTCACCCCTCCACTTT.